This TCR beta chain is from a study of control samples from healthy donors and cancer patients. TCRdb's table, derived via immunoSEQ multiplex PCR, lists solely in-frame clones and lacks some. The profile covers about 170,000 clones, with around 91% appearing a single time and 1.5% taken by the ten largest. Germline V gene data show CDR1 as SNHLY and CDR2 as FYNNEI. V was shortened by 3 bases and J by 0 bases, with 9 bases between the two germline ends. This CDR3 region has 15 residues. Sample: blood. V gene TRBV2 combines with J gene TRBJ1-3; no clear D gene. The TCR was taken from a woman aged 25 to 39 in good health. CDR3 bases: TGTGCCAGCAGTGATGGAACGAGCTCTGGAAACACCATATATTTT. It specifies CASSDGTSSGNTIYF.